This T cell receptor (beta chain) emerged from a study of shared T cell receptors in the human thymus. Germline V gene lookup returns CDR1 SGHTA and CDR2 FQGNSA. The CDR3 covers 14 residues. V lost 0 bases, J lost 10 bases, and 5 bases stayed unmatched. Here immunoSEQ multiplex PCR was the method, and the copy in TCRdb shows in-frame clones only, minus some. The sample has around 340,000 clones; 85% to 95% are singletons. Material: thymocytes. The receptor was derived from a human donor. The rearrangement joins TRBV7-2 to TRBJ2-4; 8 nucleotides match TRBD2. This CDR3 is CASSLARGAKIQYF. CDR3 bases: TGTGCCAGCAGCTTAGCGCGGGGGGCCAAAATTCAGTACTTC. Based on the CDR3 plus reference TRBV7-2 and TRBJ2-4, the full variable domain is GAGVSQSPSNKVTEKGKDVELRCDPISGHTALYWYRQSLGQGLEFLIYFQGNSAPDKSGLPSDRFSAERTGGSVSTLTIQRTQQEDSAVYLCASSLARGAKIQYFGAGTRLSVL.